The 13 T cell receptor beta chains below come from one sample, sequenced in a study of shared clonotypes between healthy human individuals. Measured with immunoSEQ multiplex PCR; TCRdb has only the in-frame clones, and not every one. This sample has around 940,000 clones; 70% to 85% occur once, and the top ten carry 1.5%. Sequencing used memory CD4+ T cells sorted from blood. The sample's subset: CD45RA-negative fraction. These receptors were taken from a man aged 18-30 years in good health.

The V gene is TRBV5-1, the J gene TRBJ1-4, with D maybe TRBD1 (6 bases). CDR1 and CDR2 (germline): SGHRS, YFSETQ. The CDR3 runs to 16 residues. V gave up 3 bases and J gave up 5 bases, with 17 bases separating them. The CDR3 spells CASSSGRRGGNEKLFF. Written as DNA, the CDR3 is TGCGCCAGCAGCTCCGGACGGAGGGGGGGGAATGAAAAACTGTTTTTT. The full variable domain, with the rest looked up from reference TRBV5-1 and TRBJ1-4, is KAGVTQTPRYLIKTRGQQVTLSCSPISGHRSVSWYQQTPGQGLQFLFEYFSETQRNKGNFPGRFSGRQFSNSRSEMNVSTLELGDSALYLCASSSGRRGGNEKLFFGSGTQLSVL.

This clone was found once. The rearrangement uses TRBV7-9 and TRBJ2-1, with D perhaps matching TRBD1 or TRBD2 (5 bases each). The germline CDR1 and CDR2 sequences are SEHNR and FQNEAQ (reference sequence). The V end lost 3 bases, the J end lost 1 base, and 10 bases lay between the germline ends. The CDR3 loop spans 15 amino acids. CDR3 DNA: TGTGCCAGCAGCTTTCTGGGGGAGTCCTACAATGAGCAGTTCTTC. Residues: CASSFLGESYNEQFF.

This clone was seen once. This chain's CDR3 is CAWSGLAAADTQYF. DNA of the CDR3: TGTGCCTGGAGCGGGCTAGCGGCCGCAGATACGCAGTATTTT. V gene TRBV30 combines with J gene TRBJ2-3; 7 bases line up with TRBD2. The junction had 7 bases not matched to a gene; V was cut back by 3 bases and J by 4 bases. There are 14 residues in the CDR3. In germline, CDR1 is GTSNPN, CDR2 SVGIG (reference sequence).

This sequence joins TRBV5-1 and TRBJ2-7; no clear D. The V gene's germline CDR1 is SGHRS and CDR2 YFSETQ. The V end lost 1 base, the J end lost 0 bases, and 8 bases lay between the germline ends. CDR3 size: 14 residues. The CDR3 here is CASSLLVNSYEQYF. CDR3 coding DNA: TGCGCCAGCAGCTTGTTGGTCAACTCCTACGAGCAGTACTTC.

A remark on this clone: Given a much more abundant clone one base away, this may be a read error. Other DNA sequences in this sample translate to the same CDR3. The chain is built from TRBV11-2 and TRBJ1-1, with D maybe TRBD1 (6 bases). In germline, CDR1 is SGHAT, CDR2 FQNNGV. The CDR3 is 13 amino acids. V was trimmed by 3 bases and J by 2 bases, leaving 7 bases between them. The CDR3 nucleotides read TGTGCCAGCAGCTTCGGGGGCAACACTGAAGCTTTCTTT. As protein: CASSFGGNTEAFF.

The V call is TRBV7-2, the J call TRBJ2-3, with TRBD1 matching over 9 bases. The V and J ends lost 5 bases and 2 bases, in that order; junction bases with no gene match: 8. Germline CDR1 reads SGHTA; CDR2 reads FQGNSA. The CDR3 is 16 amino acids. CDR3 nucleotide sequence: TGTGCCAGCAGCGACCGGGACAGGGCATTCACAGATACGCAGTATTTT. Its translation is CASSDRDRAFTDTQYF. Supplemented by reference TRBV7-2 and TRBJ2-3, the full variable domain reads GAGVSQSPSNKVTEKGKDVELRCDPISGHTALYWYRQSLGQGLEFLIYFQGNSAPDKSGLPSDRFSAERTGGSVSTLTIQRTQQEDSAVYLCASSDRDRAFTDTQYFGPGTRLTVL.

This clone is a singleton in its sample. The V and J genes are TRBV28 and TRBJ1-5; D remains ambiguous. V gave up 3 bases and J gave up 1 base, with 10 bases separating them. CDR1 and CDR2 (germline): MDHEN, SYDVKM. The CDR3 consists of 15 residues. DNA for the CDR3: TGTGCCAGCAGTTTTGGCGGAGTAAGCAATCAGCCCCAGCATTTT. Amino acids: CASSFGGVSNQPQHF.

The genes are TRBV6-1 and TRBJ2-3; tentative D call: TRBD1 (6 bases). V gave up 6 bases and J gave up 2 bases, with 12 bases separating them. The CDR3 spans 14 residues. From germline, CDR1 is MNHNS and CDR2 SASEGT. CDR3 residues: CASRTTGNTDTQYF. The DNA for the CDR3 is TGTGCCAGCAGGACGACAGGAAACACAGATACGCAGTATTTT.

This clone was detected once. V and J are TRBV27 and TRBJ2-7; TRBD1 might be the D (5 bases). This CDR3 spans 15 amino acids. The germline CDR1 and CDR2 sequences are MNHEY and SMNVEV (reference sequence). The V gene lost 4 bases and the J gene lost 4 bases, with 17 bases spanning the gap. The CDR3 here is CASSSPRALIYEQYF. The CDR3 coding sequence is TGTGCCAGCAGTTCACCCAGGGCCCTTATATACGAGCAGTACTTC.

This chain uses TRBV5-4 with TRBJ2-3; D unclear. V was trimmed by 0 bases and J by 2 bases, leaving 13 bases between them. Germline lookup yields CDR1 SGHNT and CDR2 YYREEE (reference sequence). This CDR3 is 16 amino acids long. DNA for the CDR3: TGTGCCAGCAGCTTGGCGGTCGAGTTAGTCACAGATACGCAGTATTTT. Its translation is CASSLAVELVTDTQYF.

This clone was picked up many times. The DNA of the CDR3 is TGTGCCACTCACGACCACAGGGAAAATTCACCCCTCCACTTT. Protein product: CATHDHRENSPLHF. The chain links TRBV21-1 to TRBJ1-6; the table's D gene call, TRBD1, was not cross checked with the DNA. TRBV21-1 is assigned pseudogene status. This CDR3 has 14 residues.

The chain couples TRBV7-9 to TRBJ1-2, with no clear D. The CDR3 runs 15 residues. Trimming removed 0 bases from V and 6 bases from J, with 14 bases in between. CDR1 and CDR2 from the germline V gene are SEHNR and FQNEAQ (reference sequence). In DNA, the CDR3 is TGTGCCAGCAGCTTAGCTGCCTCCGGAGCCCATGGCTACACCTTC. The encoded protein is CASSLAASGAHGYTF.

The gene calls are TRBV6-5 and TRBJ1-2; no firm D call. CDR3 length: 15 residues. Germline V lookup: CDR1 MNHEY, CDR2 SVGAGI. V lost 1 base to trimming and J lost 7 bases, with 16 bases between them. In nucleotides, the CDR3 is TGTGCCAGCAGTTACTTAGACGGACGCGGCGGTGGCTACACCTTC. Its translation: CASSYLDGRGGGYTF.